A selection of T cell receptor beta chains follows, all from one sample in a study of blood T cell repertoires in COVID-19. Here immunoSEQ multiplex PCR was the method, and the copy in TCRdb shows in-frame clones only, minus some. The sample lists about 120,000 clones; 82% were seen once. The sample consisted of peripheral blood. The receptors originated from a human donor in a cohort sampled during active COVID-19. CDR3s include the opening cysteine and the closing phenylalanine or tryptophan. A D gene is named only where the DNA matches it firmly. Size is stated for part of the rows, as once, few or many counts, or as a class when the clone is expanded.

J,D,V,size,length,CDR3,DNA
TRBJ2-3,TRBD1,TRBV28,-,17,CASSSVKRTGRADTQYF,TGTGCCAGCAGTTCCGTTAAGCGGACAGGACGCGCAGATACGCAGTATTTT
TRBJ2-1,TRBD1,TRBV3-1/TRBV3-2,-,16,CASSHWGQGNNNEQFF,TGTGCCAGCAGCCATTGGGGACAGGGGAATAACAATGAGCAGTTCTTC
TRBJ1-2,TRBD1,TRBV3-1/TRBV3-2,-,13,CASSQGTGYGYTF,TGTGCCAGCAGCCAAGGGACAGGCTATGGCTACACCTTC
TRBJ2-3,-,TRBV5-1,-,14,CASSFQSSTDTQYF,TGCGCCAGCAGCTTTCAGTCTAGCACAGATACGCAGTATTTT
TRBJ2-3,-,TRBV9,-,16,CASSGYRGGLADTQYF,TGTGCCAGCAGCGGCTACCGCGGGGGCCTCGCAGATACGCAGTATTTT
TRBJ2-7,TRBD1,TRBV2,-,14,CASKSGQGSYEQYF,TGTGCCAGCAAAAGTGGACAGGGCTCCTACGAGCAGTACTTC
TRBJ2-1,TRBD1,TRBV7-6,-,15,CASSTGGTGVGEQFF,TGTGCCAGCAGCACCGGGGGGACAGGGGTGGGTGAGCAGTTCTTC
TRBJ1-4,-,TRBV12-5,-,14,CASGLGLTNEKLFF,TGTGCTAGTGGTTTGGGGCTGACTAATGAAAAACTGTTTTTT
TRBJ2-3,-,TRBV20-1,-,16,CSASGLFQVGTDTQYF,TGCAGTGCTAGTGGGTTATTCCAGGTGGGCACAGATACGCAGTATTTT
TRBJ2-7,TRBD1,TRBV7-9,-,14,CASSFGTAFYEQYF,TGTGCCAGCAGCTTCGGGACAGCTTTTTACGAGCAGTACTTC
TRBJ1-5,-,TRBV21-1,-,15,CASSRGQHSNQPQHF,TGTGCCAGCAGCAGGGGACAGCATAGCAATCAGCCCCAGCATTTT
TRBJ1-4,TRBD1,TRBV18,-,16,CASSPGQGILNEKLFF,TGTGCCAGCTCACCGGGACAGGGGATTTTAAATGAAAAACTGTTTTTT
TRBJ2-3,TRBD1,TRBV6-6,-,14,CASSRQGSTDTQYF,TGTGCCAGCAGCCGACAGGGGAGCACAGATACGCAGTATTTT
TRBJ2-7,-,TRBV5-6,-,16,CASSPQGVVMTGEQYF,TGTGCCAGCAGCCCACAGGGCGTAGTTATGACGGGCGAGCAGTACTTC
TRBJ2-7,TRBD2,TRBV5-1,-,15,CASSLAGGVGYEQYF,TGCGCCAGCAGCTTGGCCGGGGGGGTTGGCTACGAGCAGTACTTC
TRBJ1-2,TRBD1,TRBV6-5,few,13,CASSSQGAWGYTF,TGTGCCAGCAGTTCCCAGGGGGCTTGGGGCTACACCTTC
TRBJ2-5,TRBD2,TRBV4-1,-,17,CASSYNPSGGTQETQYF,TGCGCCAGCAGCTACAACCCAAGCGGGGGGACTCAAGAGACCCAGTACTTC
TRBJ2-1,-,TRBV6-2/TRBV6-3,-,14,CASSYPSSYNEQFF,TGTGCCAGCAGTTACCCCAGCTCCTACAATGAGCAGTTCTTC
TRBJ2-5,-,TRBV4-1,-,16,CASSQDGVRSGETQYF,TGCGCCAGCAGCCAAGACGGGGTACGGTCCGGAGAGACCCAGTACTTC
TRBJ2-5,-,TRBV9,-,16,CASSAQEIQGSETQYF,TGTGCCAGCAGCGCCCAAGAGATACAGGGCTCGGAGACCCAGTACTTC
TRBJ1-4,-,TRBV19,once,15,CATRPGNLNDEKLFF,TGTGCCACCCGGCCAGGGAACCTTAACGATGAAAAACTGTTTTTT
TRBJ2-3,-,TRBV7-7,-,13,CASSHGRGDTQYF,TGTGCCAGCAGCCATGGTCGGGGGGATACGCAGTATTTT
TRBJ2-7,-,TRBV10-3,-,14,CAISAYSDTHEQYF,TGTGCCATCAGCGCCTACTCGGACACTCACGAGCAGTACTTC
TRBJ1-2,-,TRBV1,-,14,CTSSQDRGKGGYTF,TGCACCAGCAGCCAGGACAGGGGGAAGGGTGGCTACACCTTC
TRBJ2-1,TRBD2,TRBV29-1,-,12,CSNSGGDNEQFF,TGCAGCAATAGCGGGGGGGACAATGAGCAGTTCTTC
TRBJ2-2,TRBD1,TRBV6-5,once,14,CASTEWTGTGELFF,TGTGCCAGCACCGAATGGACAGGCACCGGGGAGCTGTTTTTT
TRBJ1-4,TRBD1,TRBV11-2,-,15,CASSSQGATNEKLFF,TGTGCCAGCAGCTCCCAGGGGGCAACTAATGAAAAACTGTTTTTT
TRBJ1-2,TRBD1,TRBV7-2,-,14,CASSLGGQGYGYTF,TGTGCCAGCAGCTTAGGGGGACAGGGTTATGGCTACACCTTC